The 20 T cell receptor beta chains below all came from one sample that was sequenced in a study of T cell responses to AZD1222 COVID-19 vaccine. The table came from immunoSEQ multiplex PCR; TCRdb's copy has only in-frame clones and leaves some out. The top ten clones hold less than 2% of a sample with roughly 140,000 clones, 75% to 95% of them seen once. The sample here was peripheral blood, taken on day 0 of AZD1222 vaccination. The source of these receptors is an adult in good health.

The V gene is TRBV7-3, the J gene TRBJ1-2; the D gene is possibly TRBD1 (6 bases). There are 13 residues in the CDR3. CDR1 is SGHTA, CDR2 FQGTGA, per germline. Trimming took 5 bases from V and 6 from J, leaving 13 bases between them. The CDR3 loop is CASSLPAGDGYTF. The CDR3 DNA reads TGTGCCAGCAGCCTACCCGCAGGGGATGGCTACACCTTC.

The V gene is TRBV5-4, the J gene TRBJ2-7; the D gene is possibly TRBD1 (6 bases). There are 13 residues in the CDR3. CDR1 is SGHNT and CDR2 is YYREEE in the germline V gene (reference sequence). V was pared by 4 bases and J by 1 base, with 9 bases between. The CDR3 nucleotides are TGTGCCAGCAGCGAAAGGGGGTCCTACGAGCAGTACTTC. Encoded protein: CASSERGSYEQYF. The entire variable domain, with the rest obtained from reference TRBV5-4 and TRBJ2-7, is as follows: ETGVTQSPTHLIKTRGQQVTLRCSSQSGHNTVSWYQQALGQGPQFIFQYYREEENGRGNFPPRFSGLQFPNYSSELNVNALELDDSALYLCASSERGSYEQYFGPGTRLTVT.

The chain recombines TRBV12-3 or TRBV12-4 with TRBJ1-1; tentatively, D is TRBD1 (5 bases). This CDR3 has 13 residues. The germline V and J ends were trimmed by 6 bases and 1 base, with 9 bases remaining between them. CDR3 coding DNA: TGTGCCAGCAGACCGGGGCCGAACACTGAAGCTTTCTTT. Translated, it gives CASRPGPNTEAFF.

The chain links TRBV9 to TRBJ2-3; no firm D call. Between the trimmed V and J ends, which lost 0 bases and 2 bases, there was a span of 4 bases. The CDR3 has 13 residues. The V gene's germline CDR1 is SGDLS and CDR2 YYNGEE. The CDR3: CASSVGNTDTQYF. The CDR3 bases are TGTGCCAGCAGCGTAGGCAACACAGATACGCAGTATTTT.

The chain has TRBV6-2 or TRBV6-3 and TRBJ1-2; maybe TRBD1 (6 bases). This CDR3 is built from 17 residues. V gave up 5 bases and J gave up 4 bases, with 23 bases separating them. Germline CDR1 reads MNHEY; CDR2 reads SVGEGT. Here the CDR3 reads CASSRGTLSNDIYGYTF. CDR3 coding DNA: TGTGCCAGCAGTCGCGGGACACTGAGTAACGACATCTATGGCTACACCTTC.

A remark on this clone: The same CDR3 is also encoded by other DNA sequences in this sample. This chain joins TRBV27 and TRBJ2-1, with a possible D match to TRBD2 (6 bases). This CDR3 spans 13 amino acids. Germline assignment: CDR1 MNHEY and CDR2 SMNVEV (reference sequence). The V end was cut by 6 bases, the J end by 3 bases, with 9 bases between. CDR3 sequence: CASSFGSYNEQFF. CDR3 DNA sequence: TGTGCCAGCAGCTTCGGGAGCTACAATGAGCAGTTCTTC.

This chain joins TRBV9 and TRBJ1-1, with TRBD1 as a possible D gene (6 bases). V lost 1 base to trimming and J lost 5 bases, with 15 bases between them. The CDR3 sequence is 15 residues long. Germline V lookup: CDR1 SGDLS, CDR2 YYNGEE. Here the CDR3 reads CASSVYTGMGTEAFF. In nucleotides, the CDR3 is TGTGCCAGCAGCGTATATACAGGGATGGGAACTGAAGCTTTCTTT.

The rearrangement uses TRBV7-9 and TRBJ2-3; 9 nucleotides align to TRBD2. The CDR3 is 16 residues long. Germline values: CDR1 SEHNR, CDR2 FQNEAQ (reference sequence). The V gene end was trimmed by 4 bases and the J gene end by 6 bases; junction bases not matched to a gene: 11. CDR3 in DNA: TGTGCCAGCAGCTCGCTGACTAGCGGATATGGGGATACGCAGTATTTT. Residues: CASSSLTSGYGDTQYF.

The chain carries TRBV7-8 and TRBJ1-5; 9 positions match TRBD1. The germline V gene encodes CDR1 SGHVS and CDR2 FQNEAQ. The CDR3 length is 17 residues. V was clipped by 1 base and J by 0 bases; unmatched bases: 4. The CDR3 nucleotides read TGTGCCAGCAGCTTAGGGGACAGGGAAGGTAGCAATCAGCCCCAGCATTTT. It codes for CASSLGDREGSNQPQHF.

This rearrangement joins TRBV5-5 to TRBJ2-5; D perhaps matches TRBD2 (5 bases). The germline V gene has CDR1 SGHKS and CDR2 YYEKEE (reference sequence). This CDR3 has 13 residues. V shed 0 bases and J shed 4 bases, with 7 bases lying between them. The CDR3 loop is CASSLEEAETQYF. The CDR3 DNA reads TGTGCCAGCAGCTTGGAGGAGGCAGAGACCCAGTACTTC.

The chain couples TRBV12-3 or TRBV12-4 to TRBJ2-7; unclear D gene. This CDR3 is 11 amino acids long. Trimming shortened V by 7 bases and J by 6 bases, and 10 bases separated the two germline ends. CDR3: CASTLLGEQYF. The CDR3 bases are TGTGCCAGCACGCTCTTGGGCGAGCAGTACTTC.

The chain joins TRBV5-4 to TRBJ1-1; no clear D gene. The V and J ends lost 4 bases and 1 base respectively, with 20 bases between them. The V gene's germline CDR1 is SGHNT and CDR2 YYREEE (reference sequence). This CDR3 spans 17 amino acids. In nucleotides, the CDR3 is TGTGCCAGCAGCCGAGGTGGTTTGGCGCGGGAGAACACTGAAGCTTTCTTT. Protein: CASSRGGLARENTEAFF.

This sequence joins TRBV7-2 and TRBJ2-1; D ambiguous. This CDR3 is built from 13 residues. Trimming shortened V by 3 bases and J by 6 bases, and 9 bases separated the two germline ends. Germline loops: CDR1 SGHTA, CDR2 FQGNSA. CDR3 sequence (DNA): TGTGCCAGCAGCTTGAGCAGGACCAATGAGCAGTTCTTC. This codes for CASSLSRTNEQFF. Based on the CDR3 plus reference TRBV7-2 and TRBJ2-1, the full variable domain is GAGVSQSPSNKVTEKGKDVELRCDPISGHTALYWYRQSLGQGLEFLIYFQGNSAPDKSGLPSDRFSAERTGGSVSTLTIQRTQQEDSAVYLCASSLSRTNEQFFGPGTRLTVL.

The V call is TRBV24-1, the J call TRBJ1-1, with 7 bases lining up with TRBD1. V lost 0 bases, J lost 10 bases, and 4 bases stayed unmatched. Germline V lookup: CDR1 KGHDR, CDR2 SFDVKD. The CDR3 length is 13 residues. CDR3 nucleotide sequence: TGTGCCACCAGTGATTTGGGGACAGCTCCAGCTTTCTTT. This encodes CATSDLGTAPAFF.

The rearrangement joins TRBV11-3 to TRBJ2-7; no reliable D call. V was cut by 5 bases and J by 0 bases, with 8 bases left in between. The CDR3 totals 13 residues. Germline CDR1 is SGHNT and CDR2 is YENEEA. The CDR3 reads CASSLHPSYEQYF. As DNA, the CDR3 is TGTGCCAGCAGCCTACACCCCTCCTACGAGCAGTACTTC.

V gene TRBV29-1 combines with J gene TRBJ1-1, with TRBD1 as a possible D gene (5 bases). Deletions cut 5 bases from V and 2 bases from J, with 9 bases between. CDR3 size: 12 residues. The V gene's germline CDR1 is SQVTM and CDR2 ANQGSEA. For the CDR3, the DNA is TGCAGCGTTTCCGGGGCTAACACTGAAGCTTTCTTT. It yields the protein CSVSGANTEAFF.

This clone was seen just once. V and J are TRBV10-3 and TRBJ1-1; 8 positions agree with TRBD1. The germline V gene encodes CDR1 ENHRY and CDR2 SYGVKD. Trimming at V came to 4 bases and at J to 5 bases, leaving 9 bases not matched to a gene. This CDR3 is built from 15 residues. CDR3 coding DNA: TGTGCCATCAGTGTAGGACAGGGACCGGGAACTGAAGCTTTCTTT. Its protein product is CAISVGQGPGTEAFF.

The chain carries TRBV13 and TRBJ1-6; 7 bases match TRBD1. Per the germline V gene, CDR1 is PRHDT and CDR2 is FYEKMQ (reference sequence). The CDR3 length is 16 residues. The junction had 14 bases not matched to a gene; V was cut back by 5 bases and J by 10 bases. Here the CDR3 reads CASSTRETGFTSPLHF. CDR3 nucleotides: TGTGCCAGCAGCACCCGCGAGACAGGGTTTACATCACCCCTCCACTTT. Using reference TRBV13 and TRBJ1-6 for the parts outside the CDR3, the full variable domain is AAGVIQSPRHLIKEKRETATLKCYPIPRHDTVYWYQQGPGQDPQFLISFYEKMQSDKGSIPDRFSAQQFSDYHSELNMSSLELGDSALYFCASSTRETGFTSPLHFGNGTRLTVT.

This chain joins TRBV19 and TRBJ1-5, with 8 bases lining up with TRBD1. The CDR3 runs to 16 residues. Germline V gives CDR1 LNHDA, CDR2 SQIVND (reference sequence). Trimming removed 3 bases from V and 0 bases from J; junction bases left unmatched: 4. CDR3 loop: CASSIQGANSNQPQHF. The DNA of the CDR3 is TGTGCCAGTAGTATTCAGGGGGCAAATAGCAATCAGCCCCAGCATTTT.

This clone was observed once. The rearrangement joins TRBV15 to TRBJ2-3; D assignment may be TRBD1 or TRBD2 (5 bases each). Trimming removed 0 bases from V and 2 bases from J, with 9 bases in between. CDR1 and CDR2 from the germline V gene are LNHNV and YYDKDF (reference sequence). The CDR3 has 15 amino acids. The CDR3 here is CATSRDPGATDTQYF. The CDR3 DNA follows: TGTGCCACCAGCAGAGATCCCGGGGCCACAGATACGCAGTATTTT.